This T cell receptor (beta chain) was found in a study of blood T cell repertoires in COVID-19. Overall study: Acute and convalescent COVID-19 samples came from the United States, Italy and Spain. From T cells, B-cell-depleted T cells, or PBMCs came the material, which was cDNA or gDNA.

This clone was found once. Per the original data handling: Using reference gene primer amplification, nucleated cell counts were estimated. Data came from immunoSEQ multiplex PCR; TCRdb stores just in-frame clones and leaves some out. That table is the source of V, J and clone size, and D and trimming were worked out from the DNA. In the table there are over 85,000 clones, about four fifths of which are singletons. The receptor comes from a human donor in a cohort sampled during active COVID-19. Input material: peripheral blood.

Written as DNA, the CDR3 is TGTGCCATCAGACAGGGGGCCGACTATGGCTACACCTTC. This sequence encodes CAIRQGADYGYTF. V gene TRBV10-3 combines with J gene TRBJ1-2, with TRBD1 matching 9 bases. Germline V CDR1 and CDR2: ENHRY, SYGVKD. The CDR3 runs 13 residues. J was trimmed by 3 bases and V by 6 bases; bases with no gene match: 2.